The source of this T cell receptor beta chain is a study of cytomegalovirus exposure and HLA in healthy donors. Trimming cost V 4 bases and J 8 bases, with 14 bases left between them. Germline loops: CDR1 GTSNPN, CDR2 SVGIG (reference sequence). This CDR3 contains 12 residues. The primer mix had 60 Vbeta and 13 Jbeta primers. TCRdb's table, derived via immunoSEQ multiplex PCR, lists solely in-frame clones and lacks some. The sample is made up of 150,000 to 200,000 clones, and the top ten hold approximately 0.72% of it. General observations from the study: Most TCR sequences were seen very rarely across donors, but some public TCRs occurred in many.

Worth noting for this clone: What it recognizes is unknown.

Specimen: PBMCs. The chain uses TRBV30 and TRBJ1-2, with a weak D call TRBD1 (6 bases). This receptor was identified in a young woman in good health and CMV-seropositive. The CDR3 is CAWTRDIEGYTF. For the CDR3, the DNA is TGTGCCTGGACTAGGGACATTGAGGGCTACACCTTC.